A single sample gave rise to the 14 T cell receptor beta chains below, sequenced in a study of blood T cell repertoires in COVID-19. Method: immunoSEQ multiplex PCR; TCRdb's copy keeps in-frame clones and lacks some. The table records under 100,000 clones, 81% of them present only once. Material for sequencing was peripheral blood. The receptors shown here come from a man at least 80 years old with active or convalescent COVID-19.

This clone occurred a few times. As DNA, the CDR3 is TGTGCCAGCAGGAAATCTCGGGGTGATTCACCCCTCCACTTT. Translation: CASRKSRGDSPLHF. This chain connects TRBV25-1 to TRBJ1-6, with D uncertain. The germline V gene encodes CDR1 MGHDK and CDR2 SYGVNS. The V and J ends lost 6 bases and 8 bases respectively, with 14 bases between them. The CDR3 covers 14 residues.

The rearrangement links TRBV19 to TRBJ1-2, with TRBD1 matching 8 bases. After removal of 7 bases from V and 4 bases from J, the junction contained 8 bases not matched to a gene. Per germline, CDR1 LNHDA and CDR2 SQIVND (reference sequence). This CDR3 spans 14 amino acids. As DNA, the CDR3 is TGTGCCAGTACCCGGGACAGGCAGATCTATGGCTACACCTTC. Residues: CASTRDRQIYGYTF.

The chain uses TRBV5-1 and TRBJ2-3, with TRBD2 identical over 8 bases. CDR1 is SGHRS and CDR2 is YFSETQ in the germline V gene. V shed 5 bases and J 2 bases; nucleotides not matched to a gene: 10. The CDR3 spans 16 residues. The CDR3 protein is CASRSSSGSTTDTQYF. The CDR3 coding sequence is TGCGCCAGCAGGTCCTCTAGCGGGTCCACCACAGATACGCAGTATTTT. Complete variable domain (other parts from reference TRBV5-1 and TRBJ2-3): KAGVTQTPRYLIKTRGQQVTLSCSPISGHRSVSWYQQTPGQGLQFLFEYFSETQRNKGNFPGRFSGRQFSNSRSEMNVSTLELGDSALYLCASRSSSGSTTDTQYFGPGTRLTVL.

This clone was seen more than once but under ten times. This chain links TRBV19 with TRBJ2-2, with D unclear. V was pared by 7 bases and J by 3 bases, with 12 bases between. The CDR3 is made up of 14 amino acids. Per the germline V gene, CDR1 is LNHDA and CDR2 is SQIVND (reference sequence). Here the CDR3 DNA reads TGTGCCAGTACCGCGTTGGAGTACACCGGGGAGCTGTTTTTT. It encodes CASTALEYTGELFF.

The count of this clone is one. The chain uses TRBV30 and TRBJ1-2, with a weak D call TRBD1 (6 bases). Trimming stripped 3 bases from V and 1 base from J, with 12 bases between. This CDR3 contains 14 residues. Germline V gene sequence: CDR1 GTSNPN, CDR2 SVGIG (reference sequence). The CDR3 DNA is TGTGCCTGGAGCGCAGGGACATTTAACTATGGCTACACCTTC. Its translation is CAWSAGTFNYGYTF.

The chain couples TRBV5-4 to TRBJ2-7; 8 bases agree with TRBD2. CDR1 is SGHNT, CDR2 YYREEE, per germline (reference sequence). The CDR3 extends over 16 amino acids. J was trimmed by 1 base and V by 3 bases; bases with no gene match: 9. The CDR3 protein is CASSSGLARGSYEQYF. Here the CDR3 DNA reads TGTGCCAGCAGCTCCGGACTAGCAAGGGGGTCCTACGAGCAGTACTTC.

The genes are TRBV11-2 and TRBJ1-5, with D tentatively TRBD1 (5 bases). The CDR3 sequence is 16 residues long. Germline lookup yields CDR1 SGHAT and CDR2 FQNNGV. V was cut by 2 bases and J by 1 base, with 12 bases left in between. CDR3 sequence (DNA): TGTGCCAGCAGCTTATTCGGGGGATCGAGCAATCAGCCCCAGCATTTT. This translates into CASSLFGGSSNQPQHF.

The V and J genes are TRBV20-1 and TRBJ2-2, with 7 bases identical to TRBD2. CDR3 size: 15 residues. Germline CDR1 DFQATT, CDR2 SNEGSKA (reference sequence). Germline trimming cut 3 bases from V and 1 base from J; bases unmatched to any gene: 5. The CDR3 here is CSASTAGRNTGELFF. CDR3 sequence (DNA): TGCAGTGCTAGTACAGCGGGGAGGAACACCGGGGAGCTGTTTTTT.

This clone has more than one count but fewer than ten. The chain carries TRBV19 and TRBJ2-7; 11 bases match TRBD1. The germline V gene has CDR1 LNHDA and CDR2 SQIVND (reference sequence). V was clipped by 7 bases and J by 5 bases; unmatched bases: 7. This CDR3 comprises 14 residues. CDR3 protein: CASTRTGGYNEQYF. The CDR3 bases are TGTGCCAGTACTCGGACAGGGGGCTACAACGAGCAGTACTTC.

As for this clone: Other nucleotide sequences in the sample specify the same CDR3. The chain combines TRBV4-1 with TRBJ2-3; D may be TRBD2 (5 bases). This CDR3 is 15 amino acids long. Germline loops: CDR1 MGHRA, CDR2 YSYEKL. V was shortened by 4 bases and J by 3 bases, with 14 bases between the two germline ends. The DNA for the CDR3 is TGCGCCAGCAGCCTGAGCGGCGGAGTGACAGATACGCAGTATTTT. It encodes CASSLSGGVTDTQYF.

The chain has TRBV9 and TRBJ1-3; a possible D gene is TRBD1 (5 bases). Germline assignment: CDR1 SGDLS and CDR2 YYNGEE. The CDR3 loop spans 15 amino acids. V was shortened by 4 bases and J by 0 bases, with 11 bases between the two germline ends. CDR3 sequence (DNA): TGTGCCAGCAGCCCCCGGGGGGGCTCTGGAAACACCATATATTTT. Residues: CASSPRGGSGNTIYF.

The CDR3 sequence is CATSSTSGDYNEQFF. The CDR3 region has the DNA TGTGCCACCAGCAGTACTAGCGGGGACTACAATGAGCAGTTCTTC. The V call is TRBV24-1, the J call TRBJ2-1, with 10 positions matching TRBD2. Germline values: CDR1 KGHDR, CDR2 SFDVKD. The J segment lost 3 bases and the V segment lost 7 bases, leaving 5 bases of the junction unmatched. The length of the CDR3 is 15 residues.

This clone was detected only a few times. The chain couples TRBV3-1 (or the pseudogene TRBV3-2) to TRBJ1-1; possible D gene TRBD1, 5 bases. The germline CDR1 and CDR2 sequences are LGHDT and YNNKEL (reference sequence). The CDR3 loop spans 17 amino acids. With 3 bases removed from V and 3 bases from J, the gap between germline ends came to 20 bases. The DNA for the CDR3 is TGTGCCAGCAGCCACTTGGGCATGGCAGGGTTTGACACTGAAGCTTTCTTT. This sequence encodes CASSHLGMAGFDTEAFF.

The chain has TRBV25-1 and TRBJ1-3, with D unclear. Trimming left V 3 bases short and J 0 bases short, with 12 bases between. The germline V gene has CDR1 MGHDK and CDR2 SYGVNS. The CDR3 length is 16 residues. Written as DNA, the CDR3 is TGTGCCAGCAGTGATTCTACTTCATACTCTGGAAACACCATATATTTT. Protein sequence: CASSDSTSYSGNTIYF.